This T cell receptor (beta chain) comes out of a study of blood T cell repertoires in COVID-19 (dated by TCRdb to about 2020). As for the study more broadly: Collaborator samples came from the United States, Italy and Spain and covered acute and convalescent phases of COVID-19. The prospective study material was composed of cDNA or gDNA derived from T cells, B-cell-depleted T cells, or PBMCs. Deeply sampled blood TCRbeta repertoires from subjects exposed to, actively infected with, or recovered from COVID-19 were included in the dataset. The repertoires were released in a freely available public database intended as a resource for research on the immune response to SARS-CoV-2. Samples came from the ongoing ImmuneRACE study (first 160 participants) plus 1,254 subjects from 6 global collaborators. A de-identified subject ID, COVID-19 status, age in years and sex were almost always included in the sample metadata. HLA class I and class II types, where available, came from metadata supplied by the sample provider rather than from assay-based typing. Overall results and qualifications from the work: The amount of clinical and demographic metadata varied by source and participant and was provided uncurated.

Enrolling through a virtual design, the prospective study's participants ranged in age from roughly 18 to 95 years and lived across 24 United States geographic areas. Cohort assignment in the prospective study relied on participant-reported clinical history from a screening survey and a study questionnaire. Mobile phlebotomists in the prospective study collected whole blood, serum and a nasopharyngeal or oropharyngeal swab from every participant. Additional blood draws and questionnaires over an approximately 2-month period could optionally be provided by prospective study participants. Before DNA extraction, blood samples from the prospective study were shipped at room temperature or frozen. About this clone: The clone's antigen remains unknown. Base qualities are not recorded, but no much larger clone differs from it by a single base.

TCRbeta CDR3 regions were amplified from genomic DNA using the immunoSEQ Assay, a bias-controlled multiplex PCR. Turning to the authors' computational methods: Nucleated cell counts per sample were estimated from amplification of reference gene primers within the assay. Sequence reads were collapsed and filtered to measure the absolute abundance of every unique TCRbeta CDR3 rearrangement. For each sample, productive Simpson clonality was calculated as the square root of Simpson's diversity index across productive rearrangements. The source is immuneACCESS, and TCRdb retained only in-frame sequences with V and J called. Part of the clones is not carried over; for the studies checked, unresolved V genes explain less than half of this, and the remainder is unexplained. The V and J calls and clone size are taken from that table; D and trimming were inferred from the DNA. The sample contains some 170,000 clones, 87% of them found a single time. The ten largest make up 1% to 1.5% of the sample.

Germline trimming: 0 bases from V, 6 bases from J; junction bases outside gene matches: 2. Its CDR3 holds 14 amino acids, cysteine through phenylalanine. The kept DNA is CDR3 alone, 42 bases in frame from the first base. The germline V gene yields SGHRS for CDR1 and YFSETQ for CDR2. This receptor chain uses TRBV5-1 and TRBJ2-1, and TRBD2 matches 8 of the central bases. The source material was PBMCs or T cells enriched from blood (not recorded which). This sequence was found in a human donor with acute COVID-19. The donor label of this sample is uncertain. The encoded CDR3 is CASSLAGGPNEQFF. Here is the DNA: TGCGCCAGCAGCTTGGCGGGGGGGCCCAATGAGCAGTTCTTC.